Listed here are 16 T cell receptor beta chains from one sample, sequenced in a study of T cell responses to AZD1222 COVID-19 vaccine. TCRdb keeps only in-frame clones here, not all; method: immunoSEQ multiplex PCR. The sample records some 120,000 clones, 88% being singletons. The sample was peripheral blood, taken 28 days after the second AZD1222 dose. Receptors originate from an adult who received the AZD1222 COVID-19 vaccine.

The gene calls are TRBV9 and TRBJ1-3; 7 nucleotides agree with TRBD1. The trim removed 3 bases at V and 4 bases at J, leaving 7 bases unmatched. CDR3 length: 15 amino acids. CDR1 is SGDLS, CDR2 YYNGEE, per germline. The CDR3 spells CASSALQGGGNTIYF. DNA of the CDR3: TGTGCCAGCAGCGCCCTTCAGGGGGGAGGAAACACCATATATTTT.

The chain joins TRBV19 to TRBJ1-1; 8 positions match TRBD1. The CDR3 runs to 16 residues. V trimming: 1 base; J trimming: 1 base; junction bases outside the gene matches: 5. From germline, CDR1 is LNHDA and CDR2 SQIVND (reference sequence). CDR3 sequence (DNA): TGTGCCAGTAGTATAGGGACAGGGATTCCGAACACTGAAGCTTTCTTT. Translating it yields CASSIGTGIPNTEAFF.

By its share, this clone is medium-sized (0.01 to 0.1%). The chain is built from TRBV28 and TRBJ2-4; D unclear. This CDR3 has 18 amino acids. From germline, CDR1 is MDHEN and CDR2 SYDVKM. V lost 4 bases and J lost 2, with 21 bases in between. The CDR3 DNA sequence: TGTGCCAGCAGTTCGAGTCTCACCACGAAGAAAACCAAAAACATTCAGTACTTC. Translating gives CASSSSLTTKKTKNIQYF.

The genes are TRBV5-4 and TRBJ2-5; possible D gene TRBD1, 7 bases. The CDR3 spans 17 residues. V lost 4 bases and J 1 base, leaving 20 bases between the germline ends. Germline values: CDR1 SGHNT, CDR2 YYREEE (reference sequence). The CDR3 sequence: CASSTNPGGLIQETQYF. In DNA form, the CDR3 reads TGTGCCAGCAGCACCAACCCAGGGGGGCTCATCCAAGAGACCCAGTACTTC.

This chain joins TRBV19 and TRBJ1-3; 9 positions match TRBD1. CDR3 size: 15 residues. Germline CDR1 reads LNHDA; CDR2 reads SQIVND (reference sequence). V lost 5 bases, J lost 4 bases, and 6 bases stayed unmatched. In nucleotides, the CDR3 is TGTGCCAGTAGTTGGGACAGGGAACGAGGAAACACCATATATTTT. It is translated as CASSWDRERGNTIYF.

The chain links TRBV30 to TRBJ2-6; possibly TRBD1 for D (5 bases). CDR1 and CDR2 (germline): GTSNPN, SVGIG (reference sequence). CDR3 length: 14 amino acids. V was clipped by 1 base and J by 3 bases, with 7 bases between them. The DNA for the CDR3 is TGTGCCTGGAGTGAAGGGGTTGGGGCCAACGTCCTGACTTTC. Protein: CAWSEGVGANVLTF.

The V and J genes are TRBV15 and TRBJ2-3, with D possibly being TRBD1 (5 bases). CDR1 is LNHNV, CDR2 YYDKDF, per germline (reference sequence). The length of the CDR3 is 16 residues. V lost 0 bases to trimming and J lost 0 bases, with 10 bases between them. In DNA form, the CDR3 reads TGTGCCACCAGCAGAGACCAGGGTGCTAGCACAGATACGCAGTATTTT. Protein sequence: CATSRDQGASTDTQYF.

This chain connects TRBV6-6 to TRBJ2-7; either TRBD1 or TRBD2 may supply D (5 bases each). Trimming removed 4 bases at V and 0 bases at J, with 13 bases between. CDR1 and CDR2 (germline): MNHNY, SVGAGI (reference sequence). The CDR3 contains 15 residues. CDR3 protein: CASSSLRGLSYEQYF. CDR3 DNA: TGTGCCAGCAGTTCCCTCCGGGGCCTCTCCTACGAGCAGTACTTC.

This chain connects TRBV4-3 to TRBJ2-1, with D tentatively TRBD2 (7 bases). CDR3 length: 18 residues. With 0 bases removed from V and 0 bases from J, the gap between germline ends came to 15 bases. Germline V gene lookup returns CDR1 LGHNA and CDR2 YSLEER. Written as DNA, the CDR3 is TGCGCCAGCAGCCAAGAGGGGAGGGGGTACAGCTCCTACAATGAGCAGTTCTTC. Protein: CASSQEGRGYSSYNEQFF.

This chain uses TRBV27 with TRBJ2-7; 13 nucleotides agree with TRBD2. This CDR3 region has 13 residues. V lost 10 bases and J lost 5; bases outside the gene matches: 5. Per germline, CDR1 MNHEY and CDR2 SMNVEV (reference sequence). The CDR3 nucleotides are TGTGCCACCAGGACTAGCGGGAGCCACGAGCAGTACTTC. Protein sequence: CATRTSGSHEQYF.

This clone has just a few counts. In DNA form, the CDR3 reads TGTGCCAGCAGCTCGCCCCCTCAGACAACAAGGGTAGATACGCAGTATTTT. It encodes CASSSPPQTTRVDTQYF. The rearrangement uses TRBV7-9 and TRBJ2-3; no firm D call. Germline-derived CDR1 and CDR2 are SEHNR and FQNEAQ (reference sequence). With 4 bases removed from V and 5 bases from J, the gap between germline ends came to 22 bases. This CDR3 is built from 17 residues.

The chain recombines TRBV2 with TRBJ2-2, with TRBD2 as a possible D gene (6 bases). The CDR3 runs 13 residues. The germline V gene encodes CDR1 SNHLY and CDR2 FYNNEI. The V and J ends lost 6 bases and 4 bases respectively, with 9 bases between them. DNA for the CDR3: TGTGCCAGCAGCTCGGAGGGCACCGGGGAGCTGTTTTTT. As protein: CASSSEGTGELFF.

V is TRBV28 and J is TRBJ2-7; D gene unclear. Looked up from germline, CDR1 is MDHEN and CDR2 is SYDVKM. The CDR3 totals 13 residues. V was trimmed by 6 bases and J by 1 base, leaving 10 bases between them. DNA of the CDR3: TGTGCCAGCAGCTCGGCTGGTTCCTACGAGCAGTACTTC. This gives the protein CASSSAGSYEQYF.

The rearrangement joins TRBV7-2 to TRBJ2-5; D is undetermined. V lost 3 bases and J 1 base, leaving 6 bases between the germline ends. Germline values: CDR1 SGHTA, CDR2 FQGNSA. The CDR3 has 13 residues. CDR3 amino acids: CASSFLSQETQYF. The CDR3 DNA reads as TGTGCCAGCAGCTTTCTTTCCCAAGAGACCCAGTACTTC.

This chain uses TRBV28 with TRBJ1-5; D uncertain. The V end lost 4 bases, the J end lost 3 bases, and 10 bases lay between the germline ends. The CDR3 length is 14 residues. In germline, CDR1 is MDHEN, CDR2 SYDVKM. Written as DNA, the CDR3 is TGTGCCAGCAGTTCGACCGAGGTCAATCAGCCCCAGCATTTT. Its protein product is CASSSTEVNQPQHF.

The chain combines TRBV7-2 with TRBJ1-1, with TRBD1 matching over 7 bases. Germline V lookup: CDR1 SGHTA, CDR2 FQGNSA. V shed 4 bases and J 4 bases; nucleotides not matched to a gene: 9. The CDR3 is made up of 15 amino acids. Here the CDR3 DNA reads TGTGCCAGCAGCTACCTGACAGGGTCTGGCACTGAAGCTTTCTTT. It encodes CASSYLTGSGTEAFF.